Listed below are T cell receptor beta chains from one sample, sequenced in a study of T cell repertoires in cytomegalovirus infection. TCRdb processed the reads anew with MiXCR; each CDR3 protein has one entry. The sample has tens of thousands of distinct CDR3 sequences, around 40% seen once. No antigen has been assigned to these receptors. The source was CD8+ T cells from cultured PBMCs, collected from culture after CMV antigen stimulation. The receptors derive from a human donor in good health (CMV status not recorded). Some clones in this sample may be carry-over from other donors' samples. Both conserved end residues are part of each CDR3. The D gene is left open where the match is weak. The size of a clone is reported for some rows only, either as once, few or many, or as a class for expanded clones.

-,few,TRBJ2-3,TRBV7-2,TGTGCCAGCAGCTTAGGGACAACTAACACAGATACGCAGTATTTT,CASSLGTTNTDTQYF
TRBD1,-,TRBJ2-1,TRBV4-1,TGCGCCAGCAGCCAGGTGGGACAGGGGGACGAGCAGTTCTTC,CASSQVGQGDEQFF
-,-,TRBJ2-2,TRBV11-3,TGTGCCAGCAGCCCTCAACAGGGTACCGGGGAGCTGTTTTTT,CASSPQQGTGELFF
-,few,TRBJ2-5,TRBV7-9,TGTGCCAGCAGCCCAGAGGGGCAGGAGACCCAGTACTTC,CASSPEGQETQYF
-,-,TRBJ2-7,TRBV5-1,TGCGCCAGCAGCTTGGGTGGAGGGCAAGGCGGCGAGCAGTACTTC,CASSLGGGQGGEQYF
TRBD1,-,TRBJ2-2,TRBV6-8,TGTGCCAGCAGCTACTCCAGGGGGTTGACCGGGGAGCTGTTTTTT,CASSYSRGLTGELFF
-,-,TRBJ1-6,TRBV5-4,TGTGCCAGCAGCTTGGAGCAGCCCTCCTATAATTCACCCCTCCACTTT,CASSLEQPSYNSPLHF
TRBD1,-,TRBJ1-2,TRBV6-4,TGTGCCAGCAGTCCATCTGACAGGGACACTTATGGCTACACCTTC,CASSPSDRDTYGYTF
TRBD1,few,TRBJ1-5,TRBV12-3/TRBV12-4,TGTGCCAGCATCGTGACAGGGAGCAATCAGCCCCAGCATTTT,CASIVTGSNQPQHF
-,-,TRBJ2-1,TRBV4-3,TGCGCCAGCAGCCAAGATCCCGCAGGGACCTACAATGAGCAGTTCTTC,CASSQDPAGTYNEQFF
TRBD2,few,TRBJ2-1,TRBV7-6,TGTGCCAGCAGCCCCGGCCGGGGAGCGGGATACTCCTACAATGAGCAGTTCTTC,CASSPGRGAGYSYNEQFF
-,few,TRBJ2-7,TRBV6-5,TGTGCCAGCAGTTACTCAGGAGGGGACTACGAGCAGTACTTC,CASSYSGGDYEQYF
-,-,TRBJ1-1,TRBV7-6,TGTGCCAGCAGCTTCAGCGCGGGCGCAAAAACTGAAGCTTTCTTT,CASSFSAGAKTEAFF
TRBD2,-,TRBJ2-7,TRBV20-1,TGCAGTGCTAGAGACCTTAGCGGGTCCTACGAGCAGTACTTC,CSARDLSGSYEQYF
-,-,TRBJ2-7,TRBV4-1,TGCGCCAGCAGCCAATACCCCGGAGCCTACGAGCAGTACTTC,CASSQYPGAYEQYF
-,-,TRBJ2-7,TRBV7-6,TGTGCCAGCAGCTTCGGCGGCGAGCAGTACTTC,CASSFGGEQYF
-,-,TRBJ1-4,TRBV7-8,TGTGCCAGCAGCCCTGGGACTACGAATGAAAAACTGTTTTTT,CASSPGTTNEKLFF
-,-,TRBJ2-2,TRBV6-1,TGTGCCAGCACTCCCACGACGAACACCGGGGAGCTGTTTTTT,CASTPTTNTGELFF
-,few,TRBJ1-1,TRBV27,TGTGCCAGCAGTCCCGGGTGGGGTTTGGCACACACTGAAGCTTTCTTT,CASSPGWGLAHTEAFF
TRBD2,-,TRBJ2-7,TRBV19,TGTGCCAGCGTGGGACTAGCGGGGGGCTCAAGCTCCTACGAGCAGTACTTC,CASVGLAGGSSSYEQYF
-,once,TRBJ2-7,TRBV7-6,TGTACCAGCAGCAACCGGTCCCTAACAGGGCAGCCCTACGAGCAGTACTTC,CTSSNRSLTGQPYEQYF
TRBD2,-,TRBJ2-3,TRBV10-2,TGCGCCAGCAGTGAGTATGGACTAGTCACAGATACGCAGTGTTTT,CASSEYGLVTDTQCF
-,few,TRBJ2-1,TRBV9,TGTGCCAGCAGCGTACATTGGGAGAATGAGCAGTTCTTC,CASSVHWENEQFF
TRBD2,few,TRBJ2-1,TRBV5-1,TGCGCCAGCACGGCGAGCGGGGGTTACAATGAGCAGTTCTTC,CASTASGGYNEQFF
-,few,TRBJ1-1,TRBV7-2,TGTGCCAGCAGCTTAGAGACGGGGGGGGCCACTGAAGCTTTCTTT,CASSLETGGATEAFF
-,-,TRBJ2-1,TRBV7-9,TGTGCCAGCAGCCACGGGATGGGACAACCGAACCATGAGCAGTTCTTC,CASSHGMGQPNHEQFF
-,-,TRBJ2-7,TRBV25-1,TGTGCCAGCAGTAACCCGGACAGTTTTGGACTTTACGAGCAGTACTTC,CASSNPDSFGLYEQYF
-,many,TRBJ2-7,TRBV7-2,TGTGCCAGCAGCCACCCTTTAGCCGCGACCTACGAGCAGTACTTC,CASSHPLAATYEQYF
TRBD1,few,TRBJ2-7,TRBV7-9,TGTGCCAGCAGCGTACAGACAGGGACCGACGAGCAGTACTTC,CASSVQTGTDEQYF
-,-,TRBJ2-5,TRBV5-1,TGCGCCAGCAGCTTCGGGGTCCAAGAGACCCAGTACTTC,CASSFGVQETQYF
-,few,TRBJ1-2,TRBV4-1,TGCGCCAGCAGCAGTCCGGGACGGACTTATGGCTACACCTTC,CASSSPGRTYGYTF
-,-,TRBJ1-2,TRBV9,TGTGCCAGCAGCGCGGACCCGGAAGGCTATGGCTACACCTTC,CASSADPEGYGYTF
-,many,TRBJ2-2,TRBV7-2,TGTGCCAGCAGCCGTCATCAGGGCGACGGGGAGCTGTTTTTT,CASSRHQGDGELFF
TRBD1,-,TRBJ1-1,TRBV7-9,TGTGCCAGCAGCTATACGACAGGGTTCACTGAAGCTTTCTTT,CASSYTTGFTEAFF
TRBD1,-,TRBJ2-3,TRBV7-2,TGTGCCAGCAGCCCCGGTACAGGGGGGCGCACACATACGCAGTATTTT,CASSPGTGGRTHTQYF
-,-,TRBJ1-2,TRBV4-1,TGCGCCAGCAGCCAAGTAATCGGTTATGGCTACACCTTC,CASSQVIGYGYTF
-,-,TRBJ2-7,TRBV6-2/TRBV6-3,TGTGCCAGCAGTTACGTTAGAAACTCCTACGAGCAGTACTTC,CASSYVRNSYEQYF
-,few,TRBJ2-2,TRBV12-3/TRBV12-4,TGTGCCAGCAGTACACTAGAAGTTGGCACCGGGGAGCTGTTTTTT,CASSTLEVGTGELFF
-,-,TRBJ1-1,TRBV4-1,TGCGCCAGCAGCCTCGATGAGACTTCGCACGGCACTGAAGCTTTCTTT,CASSLDETSHGTEAFF
-,few,TRBJ2-3,TRBV7-2,TGTGCCAGCAGCATCGCTGGAGGGGGCCAAGATACGCAGTATTTT,CASSIAGGGQDTQYF
TRBD2,-,TRBJ2-5,TRBV12-3/TRBV12-4,TGTGCCAGCACGCTAGCGGGGGTAGAGACCCAGTACTTC,CASTLAGVETQYF
TRBD2,few,TRBJ2-1,TRBV6-1,TGTGCCAGCAGATCGGGACTAGCGGAGTCCTACAATGAGCAGTTCTTC,CASRSGLAESYNEQFF
TRBD1,-,TRBJ2-5,TRBV7-6,TGTGCCAGCAGCCAAACAGGGGGGACCCAGTACTTC,CASSQTGGTQYF
TRBD1,-,TRBJ1-6,TRBV7-2,TGTGCCAGCAGCTGGGACAGGGGTAATAATTCACCCCTCCACTTT,CASSWDRGNNSPLHF
-,-,TRBJ1-1,TRBV4-1,TGCGCCAGCAGTCTACAGGTGTTGAACACTGAAGCTTTCTTT,CASSLQVLNTEAFF
TRBD1,few,TRBJ2-7,TRBV12-3/TRBV12-4,TGTGCCAGCAGTTCTAGACAGGGGACCTACGAGCAGTACTTC,CASSSRQGTYEQYF
-,-,TRBJ1-2,TRBV7-9,TGTGCCAGCAGCTTCGGCGGCTCTGGCTACACCTTC,CASSFGGSGYTF
-,many,TRBJ2-3,TRBV7-9,TGTGCCAGCAGCTTAGGGGGAGCGACCTACCTCGCCGATACGCAGTATTTT,CASSLGGATYLADTQYF